This T cell receptor (beta chain) was sequenced for a study of a mutant IDH1 vaccine in newly diagnosed glioma. Study background: Vaccine dosing followed radiotherapy by 4-6 weeks, or accompanied temozolomide cycles.

From germline, CDR1 is MNHNS and CDR2 SASEGT. CDR3 length equals 19 residues. With V trimmed by 3 bases and J by 3 bases, 18 bases remained unmatched. Comments on this clone: The antigen remains unidentified.

Time point specified: week 47, end of study. The vaccine gave 300 ug of a 20-mer mutant IDH1 peptide subcutaneously per dose. Donors harbored newly found WHO grade 3 or 4 IDH1-mutant, ATRX-lost astrocytomas. The method was immunoSEQ multiplex PCR; TCRdb's version includes in-frame clones alone and lacks a portion of them. Here the sample spans around 30,000 clones, roughly 87% being singletons. The rearrangement joins TRBV6-1 to TRBJ2-3, with TRBD1 matching over 7 bases. The sequencing used PBMCs, collected from a glioma patient whose treatment included an IDH1 peptide vaccine. The receptor was isolated from a middle-aged man with glioma. The DNA for the CDR3 is TGTGCCAGCAGTGATCCAGGAAACAGGGGCCGACCCCGGACAGATACGCAGTATTTT. Protein sequence: CASSDPGNRGRPRTDTQYF.